The clone carrying this T cell receptor beta chain was counted only a few times. Its specificity is not known. The entry originates in a study of cytomegalovirus exposure and HLA in healthy donors. Study observations and caveats: TCR beta V segments were, for the most part, productive about 87% or about 30% of the time in an earlier analysis.

The PCR employed 60 Vbeta primers together with 13 Jbeta primers. The data were produced by immunoSEQ multiplex PCR, yet TCRdb's version contains in-frame clones alone and is incomplete. The sample has 150,000 to 200,000 clones; about three quarters are singletons. Germline V gives CDR1 LNHDA, CDR2 SQIVND (reference sequence). The CDR3 totals 17 residues. Trimming left V 5 bases short and J 8 bases short, with 27 bases between. The clonotype comes from a man aged 30 to 45 in good health and CMV-seropositive. The material sequenced was PBMCs. The chain recombines TRBV19 with TRBJ1-1; possible D gene TRBD1, 6 bases. The CDR3, as DNA: TGTGCCAGTAGTGCGGACCGGGACAAGGCAGGGCGGATGGAAGCTTTCTTT. Translation: CASSADRDKAGRMEAFF.